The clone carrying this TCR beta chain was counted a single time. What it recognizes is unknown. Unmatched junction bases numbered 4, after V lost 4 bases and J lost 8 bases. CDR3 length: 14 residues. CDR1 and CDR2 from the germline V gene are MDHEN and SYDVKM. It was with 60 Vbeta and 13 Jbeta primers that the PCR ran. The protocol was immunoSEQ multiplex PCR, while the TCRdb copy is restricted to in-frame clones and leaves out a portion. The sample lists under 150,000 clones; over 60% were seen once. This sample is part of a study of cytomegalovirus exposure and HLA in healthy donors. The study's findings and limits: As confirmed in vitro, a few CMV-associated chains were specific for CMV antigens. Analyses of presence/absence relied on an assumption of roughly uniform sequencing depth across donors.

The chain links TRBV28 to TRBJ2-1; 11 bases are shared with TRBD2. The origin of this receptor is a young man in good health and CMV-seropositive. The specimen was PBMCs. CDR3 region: CASSSTSGRYEQFF. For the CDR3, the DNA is TGTGCCAGCAGTTCTACTAGCGGGAGATATGAGCAGTTCTTC. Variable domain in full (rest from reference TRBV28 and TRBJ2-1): DVKVTQSSRYLVKRTGEKVFLECVQDMDHENMFWYRQDPGLGLRLIYFSYDVKMKEKGDIPEGYSVSREKKERFSLILESASTNQTSMYLCASSSTSGRYEQFFGPGTRLTVL.